This T cell receptor beta chain was captured by sequencing in a study of blood T cell repertoires in COVID-19 (dated by TCRdb to 2019 to 2021). With respect to the entire study: Samples covering the acute and convalescent phases of COVID-19 were provided by collaborators in the United States, Italy and Spain. The prospective study material was composed of cDNA or gDNA derived from T cells, B-cell-depleted T cells, or PBMCs. Subjects who had been exposed to COVID-19, were actively infected with it, or had recovered from it provided the deeply sampled blood TCRbeta repertoires that made up the dataset. The repertoires were released in a freely available public database meant as a resource for research on the immune response to SARS-CoV-2. The samples were drawn from the first 160 participants of the ongoing ImmuneRACE study and from 950 to 1,500 subjects provided by 6 global collaborators. Nearly every sample came with metadata listing a de-identified subject ID, COVID-19 status, age in years and sex. Where available, HLA class I and class II types were obtained from metadata supplied by the sample provider rather than from assay-based typing.

Here is what the overall study found, with its caveats: The amount of clinical and demographic metadata varied by source and participant and was provided uncurated.

TCRbeta CDR3 regions were amplified from genomic DNA by means of the immunoSEQ Assay, a bias-controlled multiplex PCR. In the authors' own workflow: The number of nucleated cells in each sample was estimated by amplification of reference gene primers within the assay. To quantify the absolute abundance of each unique TCRbeta CDR3 rearrangement, sequence reads were collapsed and filtered. For each sample, productive Simpson clonality was calculated by taking the square root of Simpson's diversity index across productive rearrangements. The source is immuneACCESS, and TCRdb retained only in-frame sequences with V and J called. Part of the clones is not carried over; for the studies checked, unresolved V genes explain less than half of this, and the remainder is unexplained. That table is the source of V, J and clone size, and D and trimming were worked out from the DNA. This sample holds approximately 130,000 clones; roughly four fifths were observed only once. The leading ten clones occupy approximately 20% of the sample.

With respect to this clone: Its binding antigen is unknown. No quality values exist for individual bases; no much larger clone is one base distant.

Enrolling through a virtual design, the prospective study's participants ranged in age from roughly 18 to 95 years and lived across about two dozen United States geographic areas. Cohort assignment in the prospective study relied on participant-reported clinical history from a screening survey and a study questionnaire. ImmuneRACE Cohort 3 recovered participants were defined by two consecutive negative NP/OP PCR tests, healthcare professional clearance, or symptom resolution. In the prospective study, mobile phlebotomists collected whole blood, serum and a nasopharyngeal or oropharyngeal swab from each participant. Over an approximately 2-month period, participants in the prospective study had the option of providing additional blood draws and questionnaires. Before DNA extraction, prospective study blood samples were shipped either frozen or at room temperature. CDR1 and CDR2, per the germline V gene, are SGHVS and FQNEAQ. The CDR3 sequence holds 16 residues, the cysteine and phenylalanine included. Solely the CDR3 DNA is kept, with 48 bases framed from the first base. Relative to germline, V is missing 4 bases and J is missing 2 bases, with 5 bases of the junction outside any gene match.

Sample: PBMCs or T cells enriched from blood (not recorded which). This clonotype originated in a young man who had recovered from COVID-19. Here the chain combines TRBV7-8 and TRBJ1-5, with 10 bases matching TRBD1. The nucleotides are TGTGCCAGCAGCTGGGAGGGGACAGGGGGCAATCAGCCCCAGCATTTT. This translates into CASSWEGTGGNQPQHF.